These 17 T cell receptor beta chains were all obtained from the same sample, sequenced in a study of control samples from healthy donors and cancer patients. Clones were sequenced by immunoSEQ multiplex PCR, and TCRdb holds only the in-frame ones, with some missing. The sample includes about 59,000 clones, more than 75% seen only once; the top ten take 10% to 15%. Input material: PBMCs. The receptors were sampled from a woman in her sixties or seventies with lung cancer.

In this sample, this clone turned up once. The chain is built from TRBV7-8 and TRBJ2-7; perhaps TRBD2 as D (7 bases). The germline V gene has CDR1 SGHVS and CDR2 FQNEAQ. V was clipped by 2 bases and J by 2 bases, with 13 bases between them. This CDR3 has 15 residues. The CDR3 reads CASSLRGLAAYEQYF. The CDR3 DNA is TGTGCCAGCAGCTTACGGGGGCTAGCGGCCTACGAGCAGTACTTC.

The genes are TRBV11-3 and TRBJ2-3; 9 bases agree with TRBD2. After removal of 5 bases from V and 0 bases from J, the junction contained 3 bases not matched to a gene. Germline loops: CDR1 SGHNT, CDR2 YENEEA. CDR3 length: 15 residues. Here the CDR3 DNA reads TGTGCCAGCAGCCCGAGCGGGAGGAGCACAGATACGCAGTATTTT. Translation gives CASSPSGRSTDTQYF. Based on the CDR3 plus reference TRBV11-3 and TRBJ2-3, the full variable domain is EAGVVQSPRYKIIEKKQPVAFWCNPISGHNTLYWYLQNLGQGPELLIRYENEEAVDDSQLPKDRFSAERLKGVDSTLKIQPAELGDSAVYLCASSPSGRSTDTQYFGPGTRLTVL.

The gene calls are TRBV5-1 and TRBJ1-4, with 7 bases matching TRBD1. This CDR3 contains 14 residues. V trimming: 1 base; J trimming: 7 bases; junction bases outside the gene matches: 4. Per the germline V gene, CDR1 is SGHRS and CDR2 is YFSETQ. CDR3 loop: CASSLQGGGEKLFF. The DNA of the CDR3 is TGCGCCAGCAGCTTGCAGGGGGGGGGTGAAAAACTGTTTTTT.

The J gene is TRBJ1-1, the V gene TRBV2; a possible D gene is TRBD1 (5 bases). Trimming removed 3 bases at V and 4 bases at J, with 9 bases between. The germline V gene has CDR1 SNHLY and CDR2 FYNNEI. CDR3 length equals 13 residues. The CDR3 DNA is TGTGCCAGCAGTGATTACGGGGGCACTGAAGCTTTCTTT. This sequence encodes CASSDYGGTEAFF. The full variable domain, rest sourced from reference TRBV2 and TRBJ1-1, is EPEVTQTPSHQVTQMGQEVILRCVPISNHLYFYWYRQILGQKVEFLVSFYNNEISEKSEIFDDQFSVERPDGSNFTLKIRSTKLEDSAMYFCASSDYGGTEAFFGQGTRLTVV.

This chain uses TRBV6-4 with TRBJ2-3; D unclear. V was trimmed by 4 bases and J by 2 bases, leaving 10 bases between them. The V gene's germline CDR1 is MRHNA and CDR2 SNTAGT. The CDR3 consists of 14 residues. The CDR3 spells CASSAVWNTDTQYF. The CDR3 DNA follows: TGTGCCAGCAGTGCGGTATGGAACACAGATACGCAGTATTTT.

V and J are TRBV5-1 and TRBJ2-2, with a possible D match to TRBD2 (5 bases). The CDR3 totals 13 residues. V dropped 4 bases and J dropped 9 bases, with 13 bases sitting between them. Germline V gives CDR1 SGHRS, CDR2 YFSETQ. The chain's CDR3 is CASSLSGERELFF. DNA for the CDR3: TGCGCCAGCAGCCTCTCCGGGGAAAGGGAGCTGTTTTTT.

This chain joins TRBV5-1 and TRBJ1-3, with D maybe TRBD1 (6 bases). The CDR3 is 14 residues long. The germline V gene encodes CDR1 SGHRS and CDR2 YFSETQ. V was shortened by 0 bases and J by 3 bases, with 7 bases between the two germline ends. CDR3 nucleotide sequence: TGCGCCAGCAGCTTGGGGGGGCTTGGAAACACCATATATTTT. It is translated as CASSLGGLGNTIYF.

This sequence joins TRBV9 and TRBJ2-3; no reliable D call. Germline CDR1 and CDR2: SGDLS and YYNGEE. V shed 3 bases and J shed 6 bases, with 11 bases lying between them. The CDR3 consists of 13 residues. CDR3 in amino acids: CASSAPPLDTQYF. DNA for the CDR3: TGTGCCAGCAGCGCTCCCCCCCTCGATACGCAGTATTTT.

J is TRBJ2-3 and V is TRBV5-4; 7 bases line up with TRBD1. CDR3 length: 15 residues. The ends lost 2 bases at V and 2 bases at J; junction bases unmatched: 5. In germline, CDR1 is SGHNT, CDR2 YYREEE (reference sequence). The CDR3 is CASSLAQGNTDTQYF. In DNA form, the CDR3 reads TGTGCCAGCAGCTTAGCACAGGGGAACACAGATACGCAGTATTTT.

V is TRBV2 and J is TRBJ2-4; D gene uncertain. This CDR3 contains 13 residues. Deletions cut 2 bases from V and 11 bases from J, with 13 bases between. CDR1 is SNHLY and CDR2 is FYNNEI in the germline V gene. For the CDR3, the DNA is TGTGCCAGCAGTGAACGATATATCCTGTTTCAGTACTTC. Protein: CASSERYILFQYF. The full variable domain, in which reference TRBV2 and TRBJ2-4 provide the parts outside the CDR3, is EPEVTQTPSHQVTQMGQEVILRCVPISNHLYFYWYRQILGQKVEFLVSFYNNEISEKSEIFDDQFSVERPDGSNFTLKIRSTKLEDSAMYFCASSERYILFQYFGAGTRLSVL.

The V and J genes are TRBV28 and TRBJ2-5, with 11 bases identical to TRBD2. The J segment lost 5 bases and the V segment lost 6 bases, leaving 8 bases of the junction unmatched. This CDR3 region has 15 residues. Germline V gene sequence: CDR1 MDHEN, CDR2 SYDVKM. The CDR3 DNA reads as TGTGCCAGCAGCTATCTAGCGGGAGGCGGGGAGACCCAGTACTTC. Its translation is CASSYLAGGGETQYF.

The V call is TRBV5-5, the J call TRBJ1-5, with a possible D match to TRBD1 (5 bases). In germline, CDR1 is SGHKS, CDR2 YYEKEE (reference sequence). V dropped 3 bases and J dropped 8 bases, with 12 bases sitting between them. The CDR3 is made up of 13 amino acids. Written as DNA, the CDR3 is TGTGCCAGCAGCTGGGGGACGGCAGAGCCCCAGCATTTT. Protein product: CASSWGTAEPQHF. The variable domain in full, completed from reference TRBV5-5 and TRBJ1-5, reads DAGVTQSPTHLIKTRGQQVTLRCSPISGHKSVSWYQQVLGQGPQFIFQYYEKEERGRGNFPDRFSARQFPNYSSELNVNALLLGDSALYLCASSWGTAEPQHFGDGTRLSIL.

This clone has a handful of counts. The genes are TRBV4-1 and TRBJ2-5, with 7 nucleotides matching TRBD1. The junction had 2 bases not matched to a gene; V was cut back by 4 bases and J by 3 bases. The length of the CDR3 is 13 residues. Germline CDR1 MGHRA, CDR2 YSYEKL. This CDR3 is CASSRDREETQYF. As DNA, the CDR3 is TGCGCCAGCAGCCGCGACAGGGAAGAGACCCAGTACTTC.

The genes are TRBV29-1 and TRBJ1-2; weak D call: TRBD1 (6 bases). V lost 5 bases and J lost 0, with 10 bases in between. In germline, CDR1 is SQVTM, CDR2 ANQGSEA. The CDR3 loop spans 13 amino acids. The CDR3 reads CSVRQGTNYGYTF. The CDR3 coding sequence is TGCAGCGTTAGGCAGGGGACTAACTATGGCTACACCTTC.

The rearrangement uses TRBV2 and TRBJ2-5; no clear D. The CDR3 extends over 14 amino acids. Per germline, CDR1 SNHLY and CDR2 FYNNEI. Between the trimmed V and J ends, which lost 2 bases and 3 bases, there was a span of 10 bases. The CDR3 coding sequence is TGTGCCAGCAGTGAAAGGGCAGGTAAAGAGACCCAGTACTTC. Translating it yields CASSERAGKETQYF.

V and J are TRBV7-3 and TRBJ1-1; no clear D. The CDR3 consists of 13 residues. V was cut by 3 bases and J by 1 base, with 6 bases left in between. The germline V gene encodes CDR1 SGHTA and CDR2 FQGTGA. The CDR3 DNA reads TGTGCCAGCAGCTTGCAGAGGAACACTGAAGCTTTCTTT. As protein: CASSLQRNTEAFF.

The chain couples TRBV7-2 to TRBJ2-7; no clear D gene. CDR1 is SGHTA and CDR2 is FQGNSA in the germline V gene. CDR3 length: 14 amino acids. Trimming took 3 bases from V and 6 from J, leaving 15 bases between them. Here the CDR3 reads CASSFDAETAEQYF. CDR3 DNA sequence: TGTGCCAGCAGCTTTGATGCGGAGACGGCCGAGCAGTACTTC.